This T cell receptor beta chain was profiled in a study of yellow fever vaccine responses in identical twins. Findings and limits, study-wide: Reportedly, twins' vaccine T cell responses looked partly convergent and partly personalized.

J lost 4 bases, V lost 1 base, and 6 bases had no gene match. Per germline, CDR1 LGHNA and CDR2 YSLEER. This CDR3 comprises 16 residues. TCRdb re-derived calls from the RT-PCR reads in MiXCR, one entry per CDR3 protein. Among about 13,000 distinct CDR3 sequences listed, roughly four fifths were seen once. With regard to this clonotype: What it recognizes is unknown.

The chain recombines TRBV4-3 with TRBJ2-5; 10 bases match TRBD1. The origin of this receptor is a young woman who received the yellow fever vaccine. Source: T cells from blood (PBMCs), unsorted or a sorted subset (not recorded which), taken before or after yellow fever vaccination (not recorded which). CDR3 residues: CASSQVTGGAGETQYF. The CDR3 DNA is TGCGCCAGCAGCCAAGTGACAGGGGGCGCCGGAGAGACCCAGTACTTC.